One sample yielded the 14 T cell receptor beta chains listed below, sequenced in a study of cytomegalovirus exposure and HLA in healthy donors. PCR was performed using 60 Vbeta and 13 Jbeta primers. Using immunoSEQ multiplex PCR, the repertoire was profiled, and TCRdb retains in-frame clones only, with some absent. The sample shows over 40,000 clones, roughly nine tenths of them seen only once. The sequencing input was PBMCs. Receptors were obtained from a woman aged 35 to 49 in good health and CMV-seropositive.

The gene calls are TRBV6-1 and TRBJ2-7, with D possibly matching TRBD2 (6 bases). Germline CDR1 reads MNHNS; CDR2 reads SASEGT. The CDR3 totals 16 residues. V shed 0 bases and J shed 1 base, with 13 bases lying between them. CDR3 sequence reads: CASSEAGGTASYEQYF. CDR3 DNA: TGTGCCAGCAGTGAAGCTGGTGGGACTGCATCCTACGAGCAGTACTTC.

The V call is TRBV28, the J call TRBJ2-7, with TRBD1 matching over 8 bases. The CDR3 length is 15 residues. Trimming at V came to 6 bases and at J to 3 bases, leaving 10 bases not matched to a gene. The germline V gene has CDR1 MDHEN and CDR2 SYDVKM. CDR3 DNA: TGTGCCAGCAGCTCCTCCGGGACAGGAGTCTACGAGCAGTACTTC. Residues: CASSSSGTGVYEQYF.

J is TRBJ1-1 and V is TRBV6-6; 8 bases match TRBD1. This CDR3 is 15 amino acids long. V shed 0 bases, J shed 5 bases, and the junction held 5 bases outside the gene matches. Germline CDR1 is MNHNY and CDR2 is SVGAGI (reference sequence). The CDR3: CASSYSAGGRTEAFF. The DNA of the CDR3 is TGTGCCAGCAGTTACTCGGCAGGGGGCAGGACTGAAGCTTTCTTT.

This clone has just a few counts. The CDR3 sequence: CATSGGAKNIQYF. DNA of the CDR3: TGTGCCACCAGTGGGGGGGCCAAAAACATTCAGTACTTC. The V and J genes are TRBV15 and TRBJ2-4; D might be TRBD2 (6 bases). The ends were cut back, 6 bases at V and 1 base at J, with 7 bases in the middle. The CDR3 covers 13 residues. Per germline, CDR1 LNHNV and CDR2 YYDKDF (reference sequence).

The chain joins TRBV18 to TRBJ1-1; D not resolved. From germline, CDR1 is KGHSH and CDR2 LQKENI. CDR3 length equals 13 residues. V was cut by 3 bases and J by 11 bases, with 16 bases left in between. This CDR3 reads CASSPPSGEKAFF. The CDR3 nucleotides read TGTGCCAGCTCACCTCCTAGCGGGGAGAAGGCTTTCTTT.

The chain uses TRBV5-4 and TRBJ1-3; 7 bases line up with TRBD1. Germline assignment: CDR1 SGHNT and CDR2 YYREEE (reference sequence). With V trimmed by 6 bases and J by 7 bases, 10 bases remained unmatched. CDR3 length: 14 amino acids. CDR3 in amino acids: CASKGQPNENTIYF. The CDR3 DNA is TGTGCCAGCAAGGGACAGCCGAACGAGAACACCATATATTTT.

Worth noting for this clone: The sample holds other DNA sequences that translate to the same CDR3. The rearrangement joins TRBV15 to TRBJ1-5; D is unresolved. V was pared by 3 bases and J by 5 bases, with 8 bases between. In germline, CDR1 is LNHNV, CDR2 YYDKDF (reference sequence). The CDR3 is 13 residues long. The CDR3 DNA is TGTGCCACCAGCAGGGGCGGGGATCAGCCCCAGCATTTT. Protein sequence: CATSRGGDQPQHF.

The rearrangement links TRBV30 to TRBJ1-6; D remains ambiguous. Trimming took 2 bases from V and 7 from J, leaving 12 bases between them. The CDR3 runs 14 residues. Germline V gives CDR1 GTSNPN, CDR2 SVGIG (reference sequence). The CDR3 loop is CAWSPGNINSPLHF. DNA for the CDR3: TGTGCCTGGAGTCCGGGGAACATCAATTCACCCCTCCACTTT.

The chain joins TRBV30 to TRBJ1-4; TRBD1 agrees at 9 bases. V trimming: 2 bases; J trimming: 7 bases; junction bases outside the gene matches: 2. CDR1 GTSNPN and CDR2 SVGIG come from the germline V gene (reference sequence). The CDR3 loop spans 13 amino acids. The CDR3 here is CAWSLGQGEKLFF. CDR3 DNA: TGTGCCTGGAGTTTGGGACAGGGTGAAAAACTGTTTTTT.

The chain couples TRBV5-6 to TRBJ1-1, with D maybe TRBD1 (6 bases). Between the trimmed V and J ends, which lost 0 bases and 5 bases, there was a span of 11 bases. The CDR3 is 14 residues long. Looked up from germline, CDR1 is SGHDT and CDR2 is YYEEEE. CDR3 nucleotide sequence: TGTGCCAGCAGCTTGGTTGGGGGGGCGACTGAAGCTTTCTTT. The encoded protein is CASSLVGGATEAFF.

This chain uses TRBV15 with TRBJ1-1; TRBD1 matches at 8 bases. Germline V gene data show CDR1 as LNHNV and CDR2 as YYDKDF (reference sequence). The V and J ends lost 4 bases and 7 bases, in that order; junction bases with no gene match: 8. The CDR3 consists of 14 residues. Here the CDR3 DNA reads TGTGCCACCAGCAAGCAACAGGGGGGGGGTGAAGCTTTCTTT. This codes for CATSKQQGGGEAFF.

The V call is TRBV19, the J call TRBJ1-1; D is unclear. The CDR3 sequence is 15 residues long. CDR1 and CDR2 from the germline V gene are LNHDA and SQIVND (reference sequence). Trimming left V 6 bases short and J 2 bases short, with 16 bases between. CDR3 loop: CASRGRERTNTEAFF. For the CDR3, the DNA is TGTGCCAGTAGGGGGAGGGAGCGAACAAACACTGAAGCTTTCTTT.

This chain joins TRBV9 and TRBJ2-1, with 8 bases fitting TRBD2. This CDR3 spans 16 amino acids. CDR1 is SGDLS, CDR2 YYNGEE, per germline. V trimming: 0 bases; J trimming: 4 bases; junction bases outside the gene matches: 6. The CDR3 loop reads CASSVDLAGLYNEQFF. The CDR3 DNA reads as TGTGCCAGCAGCGTAGATCTAGCGGGCCTTTACAATGAGCAGTTCTTC. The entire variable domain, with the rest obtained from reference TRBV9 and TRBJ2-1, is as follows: DSGVTQTPKHLITATGQRVTLRCSPRSGDLSVYWYQQSLDQGLQFLIQYYNGEERAKGNILERFSAQQFPDLHSELNLSSLELGDSALYFCASSVDLAGLYNEQFFGPGTRLTVL.

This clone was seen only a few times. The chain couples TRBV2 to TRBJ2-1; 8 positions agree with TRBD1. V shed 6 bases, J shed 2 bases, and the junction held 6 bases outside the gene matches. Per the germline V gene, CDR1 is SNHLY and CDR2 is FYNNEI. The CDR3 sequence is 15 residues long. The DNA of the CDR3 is TGTGCCAGCAGGAACGAACAGGGGGCCTACAATGAGCAGTTCTTC. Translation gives CASRNEQGAYNEQFF.